Listed here are 8 T cell receptor beta chains from one sample, sequenced in a study of patients and donors after allogeneic stem cell transplantation. Via MiXCR, TCRdb re-called the RT-PCR reads, giving one row per CDR3 protein. The repertoire holds around 150,000 distinct CDR3 sequences, with roughly 35% as singletons. Sequenced material: blood, either unsorted or a sorted T cell fraction (not recorded which). The receptors were gathered from a human donor who was either an allogeneic HSCT recipient or a stem cell or donor lymphocyte infusion donor (not recorded which). It is not recorded whose cells these are; they may come from a transplant donor.

This clonotype has just a few counts. V usage is TRBV4-2 and J usage is TRBJ1-1; 8 bases match TRBD1. The CDR3 covers 14 residues. Germline values: CDR1 LGHNA, CDR2 YNFKEQ. Losses at the gene ends were 4 bases for V and 7 bases for J; bases not matched to a gene: 8. The CDR3 spells CASSRTGNPDEAFF. The CDR3 DNA reads as TGTGCCAGCAGCCGGACAGGGAATCCAGATGAAGCTTTCTTT.

The chain recombines TRBV11-2 with TRBJ1-1, with a possible D match to TRBD1 (6 bases). V was clipped by 0 bases and J by 4 bases, with 9 bases between them. Per the germline V gene, CDR1 is SGHAT and CDR2 is FQNNGV. This CDR3 has 14 residues. CDR3 DNA sequence: TGTGCCAGCAGCTTAGAGGCCAGGGGCACTGAAGCTTTCTTT. Amino acid sequence: CASSLEARGTEAFF.

The chain uses TRBV6-6 and TRBJ2-5; D remains unclear. V lost 8 bases and J 7 bases, leaving 8 bases between the germline ends. The CDR3 spans 10 residues. CDR1 is MNHNY and CDR2 is SVGAGI in the germline V gene (reference sequence). The CDR3 sequence: CASLPGTQYF. The DNA for the CDR3 is TGTGCCAGCCTACCGGGGACCCAGTACTTC.

This clonotype was observed a few times. The chain employs TRBV5-1 and TRBJ1-6; D is uncertain. Per the germline V gene, CDR1 is SGHRS and CDR2 is YFSETQ. This CDR3 spans 14 amino acids. The V and J ends lost 4 bases and 6 bases respectively, with 11 bases between them. CDR3 DNA sequence: TGCGCCAGCAGCCCCGGGCAGCTTAATTCACCCCTCCACTTT. The encoded protein is CASSPGQLNSPLHF. The complete variable domain, with remaining parts taken from reference TRBV5-1 and TRBJ1-6, reads KAGVTQTPRYLIKTRGQQVTLSCSPISGHRSVSWYQQTPGQGLQFLFEYFSETQRNKGNFPGRFSGRQFSNSRSEMNVSTLELGDSALYLCASSPGQLNSPLHFGNGTRLTVT.

This clonotype was observed a few times. In DNA form, the CDR3 reads TGTGCCAGCCAGGGCAGGGCGACAGATACGCAGTATTTT. This translates into CASQGRATDTQYF. The chain recombines TRBV12-3 or TRBV12-4 with TRBJ2-3; D perhaps matches TRBD1 (5 bases). Trimming pared 8 bases from V and 3 bases from J, leaving 12 bases between. This CDR3 spans 13 amino acids.

This clonotype was picked up one time. The chain joins TRBV5-1 to TRBJ2-4; the D gene is possibly TRBD2 (6 bases). In germline, CDR1 is SGHRS, CDR2 YFSETQ. V gave up 1 base and J gave up 7 bases, with 9 bases separating them. The CDR3 has 13 amino acids. The CDR3 nucleotides read TGCGCCAGCAGCTTGTGTGGAGGGAACATTCAGTACTTC. The encoded protein is CASSLCGGNIQYF.

This clonotype was seen only a few times. The chain joins TRBV12-3 or TRBV12-4 to TRBJ1-1; TRBD1 might be the D (5 bases). V gave up 1 base and J gave up 6 bases, with 9 bases separating them. The CDR3 runs to 13 residues. CDR3 in DNA: TGTGCCAGCAGTTTAGTTCGGGGGGCTGAAGCTTTCTTT. Residues: CASSLVRGAEAFF.

This chain connects TRBV12-3 or TRBV12-4 to TRBJ1-3; maybe TRBD1 (5 bases). Trimming took off 5 bases at V and 10 bases at J, with 27 bases between the two ends. This CDR3 contains 17 residues. CDR3 DNA: TGTGCCAGCAGTCTTAGTTTGGGGGGGAATCTCGCTGGGACCATATATTTT. Its translation: CASSLSLGGNLAGTIYF.